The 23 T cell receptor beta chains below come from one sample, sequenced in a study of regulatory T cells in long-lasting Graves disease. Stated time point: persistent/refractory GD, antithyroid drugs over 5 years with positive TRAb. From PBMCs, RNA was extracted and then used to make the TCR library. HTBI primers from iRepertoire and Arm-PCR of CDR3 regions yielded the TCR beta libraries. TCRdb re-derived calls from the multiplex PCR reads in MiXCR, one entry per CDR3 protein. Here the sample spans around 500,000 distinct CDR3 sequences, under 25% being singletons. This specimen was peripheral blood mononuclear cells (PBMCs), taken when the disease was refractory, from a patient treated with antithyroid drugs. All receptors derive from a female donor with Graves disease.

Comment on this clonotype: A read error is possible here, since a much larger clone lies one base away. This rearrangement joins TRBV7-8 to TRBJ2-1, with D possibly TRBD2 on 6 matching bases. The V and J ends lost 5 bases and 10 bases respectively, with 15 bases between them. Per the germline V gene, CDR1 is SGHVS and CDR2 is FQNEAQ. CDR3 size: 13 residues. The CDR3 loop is CASSRRESYEQFF. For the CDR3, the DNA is TGTGCCAGCAGCCGCCGGGAGAGCTACGAGCAGTTCTTC.

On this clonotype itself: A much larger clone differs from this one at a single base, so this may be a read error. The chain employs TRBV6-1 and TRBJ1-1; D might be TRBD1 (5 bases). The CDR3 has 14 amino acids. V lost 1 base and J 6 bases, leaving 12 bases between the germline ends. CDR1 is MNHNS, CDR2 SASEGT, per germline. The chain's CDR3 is CASSEVGGYAEAFF. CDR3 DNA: TGTGCCAGCAGTGAAGTCGGGGGGTACGCTGAAGCTTTCTTT.

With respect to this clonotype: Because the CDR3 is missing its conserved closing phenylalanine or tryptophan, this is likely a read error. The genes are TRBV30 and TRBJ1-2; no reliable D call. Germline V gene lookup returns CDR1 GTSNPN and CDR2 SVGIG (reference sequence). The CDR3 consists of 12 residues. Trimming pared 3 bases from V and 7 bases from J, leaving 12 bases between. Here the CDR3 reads CAWRRGPPGYTL. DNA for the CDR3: TGTGCCTGGAGAAGAGGGCCCCCTGGCTACACCCTC.

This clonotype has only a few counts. CDR3 region: CSARVRDREPYEQYF. CDR3 bases: TGCAGTGCTAGAGTTCGGGACCGAGAGCCCTACGAGCAGTACTTC. The rearrangement joins TRBV20-1 to TRBJ2-7; tentatively, D is TRBD1 or TRBD2 (5 bases each). The V and J ends lost 1 base and 2 bases respectively, with 15 bases between them. CDR1 DFQATT and CDR2 SNEGSKA come from the germline V gene (reference sequence). The CDR3 is made up of 15 amino acids.

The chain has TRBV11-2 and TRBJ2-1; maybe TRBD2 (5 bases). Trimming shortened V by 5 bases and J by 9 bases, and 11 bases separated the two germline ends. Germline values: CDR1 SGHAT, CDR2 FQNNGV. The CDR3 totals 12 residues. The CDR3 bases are TGTGCCAGCAGCGAGGGCGGCGGTGAGCAGTTCTTC. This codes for CASSEGGGEQFF.

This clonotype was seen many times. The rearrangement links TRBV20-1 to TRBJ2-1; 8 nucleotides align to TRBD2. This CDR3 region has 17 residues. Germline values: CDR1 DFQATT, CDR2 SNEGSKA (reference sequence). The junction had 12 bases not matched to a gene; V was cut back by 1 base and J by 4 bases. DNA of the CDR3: TGCAGTGCTAGAGTATGGGGCGGGAGGACGATTTACAATGAGCAGTTCTTC. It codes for CSARVWGGRTIYNEQFF.

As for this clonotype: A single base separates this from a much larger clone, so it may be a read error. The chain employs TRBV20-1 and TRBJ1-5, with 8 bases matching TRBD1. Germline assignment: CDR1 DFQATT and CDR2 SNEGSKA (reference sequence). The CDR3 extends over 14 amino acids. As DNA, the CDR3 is TGCAGTGCTTCGACAGGGGATAGCAATCGGCCCCAGCATTTT. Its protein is CSASTGDSNRPQHF.

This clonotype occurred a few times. This chain's CDR3 is CASSVEQTGTEAFF. CDR3 DNA: TGTGCCAGCAGCGTAGAACAGACGGGCACTGAAGCTTTCTTT. The rearrangement links TRBV9 to TRBJ1-1, with D unclear. V lost 0 bases and J 4 bases, leaving 10 bases between the germline ends. The CDR3 runs 14 residues. Per the germline V gene, CDR1 is SGDLS and CDR2 is YYNGEE.

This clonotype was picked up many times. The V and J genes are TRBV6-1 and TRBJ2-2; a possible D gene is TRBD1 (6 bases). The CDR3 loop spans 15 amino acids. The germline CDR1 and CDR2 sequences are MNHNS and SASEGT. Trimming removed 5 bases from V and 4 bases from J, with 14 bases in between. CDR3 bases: TGTGCCAGCAGTACCACAGGGAAAGGCACCGGGGAGCTGTTTTTT. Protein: CASSTTGKGTGELFF.

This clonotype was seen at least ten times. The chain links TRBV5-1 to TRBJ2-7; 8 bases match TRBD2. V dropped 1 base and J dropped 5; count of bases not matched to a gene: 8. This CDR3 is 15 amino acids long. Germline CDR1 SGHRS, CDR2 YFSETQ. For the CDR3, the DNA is TGCGCCAGCAGCTTGATCGCTAGCGGGTACCACGAGCAGTACTTC. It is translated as CASSLIASGYHEQYF.

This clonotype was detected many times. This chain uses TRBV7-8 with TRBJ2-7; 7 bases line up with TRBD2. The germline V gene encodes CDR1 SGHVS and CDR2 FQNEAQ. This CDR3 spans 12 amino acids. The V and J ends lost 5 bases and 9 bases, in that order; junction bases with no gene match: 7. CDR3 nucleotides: TGTGCCAGCAGCCCGACTAGCATCGGGCAGTACTTC. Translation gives CASSPTSIGQYF.

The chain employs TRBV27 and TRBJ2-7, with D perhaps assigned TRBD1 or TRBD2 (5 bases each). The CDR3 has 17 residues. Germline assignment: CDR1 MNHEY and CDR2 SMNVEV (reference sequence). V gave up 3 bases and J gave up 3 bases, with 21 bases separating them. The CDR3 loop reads CASSFSPGALKRYEQYF. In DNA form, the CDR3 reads TGTGCCAGCAGTTTCTCCCCCGGGGCCCTCAAGCGCTACGAGCAGTACTTC.

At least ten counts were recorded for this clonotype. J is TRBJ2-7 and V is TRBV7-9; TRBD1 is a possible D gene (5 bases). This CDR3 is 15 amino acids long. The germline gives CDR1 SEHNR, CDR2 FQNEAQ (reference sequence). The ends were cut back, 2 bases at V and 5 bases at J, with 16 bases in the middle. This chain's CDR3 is CASSLTPSDINEQYF. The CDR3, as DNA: TGTGCCAGCAGCTTAACCCCTTCGGACATTAACGAGCAGTACTTC.

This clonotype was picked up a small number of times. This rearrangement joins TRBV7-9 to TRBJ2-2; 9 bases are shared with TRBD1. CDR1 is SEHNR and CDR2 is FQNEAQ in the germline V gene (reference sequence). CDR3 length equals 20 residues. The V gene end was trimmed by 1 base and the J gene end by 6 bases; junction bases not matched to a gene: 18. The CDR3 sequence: CASSLELVTHRGLDPGELFF. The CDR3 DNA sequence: TGTGCCAGCAGCTTAGAGCTGGTCACCCACAGGGGGCTAGACCCCGGGGAGCTGTTTTTT.

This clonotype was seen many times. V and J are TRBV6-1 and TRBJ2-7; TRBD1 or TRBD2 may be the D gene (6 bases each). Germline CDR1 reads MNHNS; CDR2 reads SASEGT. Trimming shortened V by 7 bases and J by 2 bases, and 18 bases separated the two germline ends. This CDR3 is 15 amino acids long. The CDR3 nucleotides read TGTGCCAGCATATGGGGGGCAGCGACGACCTACGAGCAGTACTTC. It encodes CASIWGAATTYEQYF.

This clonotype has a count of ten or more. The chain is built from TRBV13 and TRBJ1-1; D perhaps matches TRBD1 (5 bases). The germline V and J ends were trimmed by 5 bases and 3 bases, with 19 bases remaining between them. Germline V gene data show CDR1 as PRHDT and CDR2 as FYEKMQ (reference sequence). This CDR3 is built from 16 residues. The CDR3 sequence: CASSGQRDRWDTEAFF. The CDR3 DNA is TGTGCCAGCAGCGGACAACGGGACCGGTGGGACACTGAAGCTTTCTTT.

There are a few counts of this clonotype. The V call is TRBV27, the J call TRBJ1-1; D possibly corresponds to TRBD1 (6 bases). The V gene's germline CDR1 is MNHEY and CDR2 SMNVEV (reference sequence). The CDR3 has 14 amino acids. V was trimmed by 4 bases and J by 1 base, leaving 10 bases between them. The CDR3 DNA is TGTGCCAGCAGTTCATCCAGGGGGAACACTGAAGCTTTCTTT. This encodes CASSSSRGNTEAFF.

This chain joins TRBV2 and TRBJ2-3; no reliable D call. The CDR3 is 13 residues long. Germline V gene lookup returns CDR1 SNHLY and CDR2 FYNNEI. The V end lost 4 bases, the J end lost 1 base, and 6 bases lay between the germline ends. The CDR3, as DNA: TGTGCCAGCAGTGGGATTGGCACAGATACGCAGTATTTT. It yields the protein CASSGIGTDTQYF.

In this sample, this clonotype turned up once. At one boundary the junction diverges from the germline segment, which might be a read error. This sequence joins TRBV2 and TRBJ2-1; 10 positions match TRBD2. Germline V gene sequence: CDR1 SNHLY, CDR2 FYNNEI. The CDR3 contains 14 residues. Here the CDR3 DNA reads TGTACCAGCCCCAGCGGGAGGGAGAACAATGAGCAGTTCTTC. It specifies CTSPSGRENNEQFF.

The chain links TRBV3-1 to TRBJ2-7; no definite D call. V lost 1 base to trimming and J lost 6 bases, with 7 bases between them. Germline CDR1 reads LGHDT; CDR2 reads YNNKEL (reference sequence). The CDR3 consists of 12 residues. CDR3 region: CASSQVTVEQYF. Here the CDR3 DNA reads TGTGCCAGCAGCCAAGTCACAGTCGAGCAGTACTTC.

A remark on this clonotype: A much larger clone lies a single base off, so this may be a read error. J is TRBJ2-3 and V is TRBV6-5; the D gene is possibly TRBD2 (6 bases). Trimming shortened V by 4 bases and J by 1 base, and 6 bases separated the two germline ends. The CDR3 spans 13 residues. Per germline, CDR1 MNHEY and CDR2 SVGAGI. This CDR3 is CASSSSGTDTQYF. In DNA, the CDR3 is TGTGCCAGCAGTTCTAGCGGCACAGATACGCAGTATTTT.

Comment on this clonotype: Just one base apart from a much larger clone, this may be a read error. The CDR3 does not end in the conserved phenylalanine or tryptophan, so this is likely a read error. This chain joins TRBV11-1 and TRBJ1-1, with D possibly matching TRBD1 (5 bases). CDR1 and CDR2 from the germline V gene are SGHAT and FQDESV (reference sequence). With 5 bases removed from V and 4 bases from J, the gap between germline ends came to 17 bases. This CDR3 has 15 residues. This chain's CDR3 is CASSPTRGVGTEAFI. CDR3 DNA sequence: TGTGCCAGCAGCCCAACTAGAGGGGTTGGCACTGAAGCTTTCATT.

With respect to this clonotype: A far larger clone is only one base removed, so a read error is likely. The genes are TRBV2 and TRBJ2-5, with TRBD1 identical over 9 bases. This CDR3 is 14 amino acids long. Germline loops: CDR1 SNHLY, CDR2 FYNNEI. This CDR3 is CASSRGQGQGTQYF. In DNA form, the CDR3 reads TGTGCCAGCAGTAGGGGACAGGGCCAAGGGACCCAGTACTTC. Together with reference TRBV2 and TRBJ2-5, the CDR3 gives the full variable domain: EPEVTQTPSHQVTQMGQEVILRCVPISNHLYFYWYRQILGQKVEFLVSFYNNEISEKSEIFDDQFSVERPDGSNFTLKIRSTKLEDSAMYFCASSRGQGQGTQYFGPGTRLLVL.